These T cell receptor beta chains were read from a single sample in a study of blood T cell repertoires in COVID-19. Libraries were prepared by immunoSEQ multiplex PCR; TCRdb keeps only in-frame clonotypes and omits some of them. This table has tens of thousands of clones, roughly four fifths appearing once. Sequenced input: peripheral blood. These receptors came from a man aged 60-69 years with active COVID-19. The CDR3 runs from the conserved cysteine through the conserved F or W. A D gene is named only where the DNA matches it firmly. Clone size is shown for a subset of rows, as once, few, many or a class of expanded clone.

TRBV27,TRBJ2-3,.,.,12,CASSPSTDTQYF,TGTGCCAGCAGTCCAAGCACAGATACGCAGTATTTT
TRBV5-1,TRBJ2-1,.,.,13,CASSLEGGDEQFF,TGCGCCAGCAGCTTGGAGGGAGGCGATGAGCAGTTCTTC
TRBV10-2,TRBJ1-5,.,.,16,CASREAGIKGNQPQHF,TGCGCCAGCAGGGAGGCAGGGATCAAGGGGAATCAGCCCCAGCATTTT
TRBV4-3,TRBJ1-2,.,.,16,CASSPKQEAPIYGYTF,TGCGCCAGCAGCCCCAAACAGGAAGCCCCCATCTATGGCTACACCTTC
TRBV19,TRBJ2-7,.,.,14,CASSTRGREDEQYF,TGTGCCAGTAGTACCAGGGGACGCGAGGACGAGCAGTACTTC
TRBV28,TRBJ2-7,.,TRBD2,15,CASSDPSGRAYEQYF,TGTGCCAGCAGTGATCCTAGCGGGAGGGCGTACGAGCAGTACTTC
TRBV5-4,TRBJ2-2,once,.,14,CASSRQSGSGELFF,TGTGCCAGCAGCCGCCAAAGTGGCTCCGGGGAGCTGTTTTTT
TRBV15,TRBJ2-3,.,TRBD2,17,CATSRDRTSGGLDTQYF,TGTGCCACCAGCAGAGATCGCACTAGCGGGGGGCTGGATACGCAGTATTTT
TRBV10-1,TRBJ2-7,.,.,14,CASRGGLPPYEQYF,TGCGCCAGCAGGGGGGGACTCCCGCCCTACGAGCAGTACTTC
TRBV5-1,TRBJ2-1,.,.,13,CASSLSPHNEQFF,TGCGCCAGCAGCTTGTCTCCCCACAATGAGCAGTTCTTC
TRBV14,TRBJ1-2,.,.,16,CASSPTGWSPDYGYTF,TGTGCCAGCAGCCCCACAGGGTGGTCCCCAGACTATGGCTACACCTTC
TRBV28,TRBJ1-1,once,.,12,CASSPGVGTAFF,TGTGCCAGCAGCCCGGGGGTAGGGACGGCTTTCTTT
TRBV7-9,TRBJ2-7,.,TRBD2,18,CASSPWASGSDNWYEQYF,TGTGCCAGCAGCCCTTGGGCTAGCGGGAGCGACAATTGGTACGAGCAGTACTTC
TRBV29-1,TRBJ2-3,.,.,13,CSVGSGSTDTQYF,TGCAGCGTTGGGAGCGGTAGCACAGATACGCAGTATTTT
TRBV6-2/TRBV6-3,TRBJ2-7,.,.,14,CASSFHTSSYEQYF,TGTGCCAGCAGCTTCCACACCAGCTCCTACGAGCAGTACTTC
TRBV3-1/TRBV3-2,TRBJ1-3,.,TRBD1,15,CASSRGQFSGNTIYF,TGTGCCAGCAGCCGGGGACAGTTCTCTGGAAACACCATATATTTT
TRBV5-4,TRBJ2-7,.,.,15,CASSLAPPSSYEQYF,TGTGCCAGCAGCTTGGCCCCCCCCAGCTCCTACGAGCAGTACTTC
TRBV4-2,TRBJ2-1,.,TRBD2,17,CASSSTRGLAGHDEQFF,TGTGCCAGCAGCTCCACGAGGGGACTAGCGGGTCACGATGAGCAGTTCTTC
TRBV12-3/TRBV12-4,TRBJ1-1,.,.,12,CASSFGRGEAFF,TGTGCCAGCAGCTTTGGGCGGGGGGAAGCTTTCTTT
TRBV27,TRBJ2-7,.,.,14,CASRGAGGSYEQYF,TGTGCCAGCAGGGGCGCCGGGGGCTCCTACGAGCAGTACTTC
TRBV30,TRBJ1-1,.,.,15,CACRFQQGLYTEAFF,TGTGCCTGCCGATTCCAACAGGGTCTTTACACTGAAGCTTTCTTT
TRBV7-9,TRBJ1-2,.,.,12,CASSEGLNGYTF,TGTGCCAGCAGCGAGGGACTTAATGGCTACACCTTC
TRBV6-2/TRBV6-3,TRBJ2-3,.,.,14,CASSQSGFTDTQYF,TGTGCCAGCAGTCAGAGCGGTTTCACAGATACGCAGTATTTT
TRBV4-1,TRBJ2-1,.,TRBD2,21,CASSLSPGTGMTSGSYNEQFF,TGCGCCAGCAGCCTCTCACCAGGGACAGGGATGACTAGCGGGAGTTACAATGAGCAGTTCTTC
TRBV4-1,TRBJ1-1,.,.,13,CASSSTENTEAFF,TGCGCCAGCAGCTCGACAGAGAACACTGAAGCTTTCTTT
TRBV30,TRBJ1-1,.,TRBD1,13,CAWSVTGGTEAFF,TGTGCCTGGAGTGTTACAGGGGGTACTGAAGCTTTCTTT
TRBV19,TRBJ2-7,.,.,14,CASSTRGSEGEQYF,TGTGCCAGTAGCACCCGGGGGTCTGAGGGGGAGCAGTACTTC
TRBV19,TRBJ1-2,.,.,14,CASSDDIRGYGYTF,TGTGCCAGTAGCGACGACATTAGGGGGTATGGCTACACCTTC
TRBV10-3,TRBJ2-1,.,.,15,CAIRPQGSSYNEQFF,TGTGCCATCAGGCCTCAGGGGAGCTCCTACAATGAGCAGTTCTTC
TRBV10-3,TRBJ1-4,.,TRBD1,16,CAISESPGQSNEKLFF,TGTGCCATCAGTGAGTCCCCGGGACAGTCTAATGAAAAACTGTTTTTT
TRBV19,TRBJ2-3,once,TRBD2,13,CASSGLATDTQYF,TGTGCCAGTAGTGGACTAGCTACAGATACGCAGTATTTT
TRBV7-2,TRBJ2-3,once,TRBD2,12,CASSPGGNTQYF,TGTGCCAGCAGCCCGGGGGGAAATACGCAGTATTTT
TRBV6-4,TRBJ2-1,.,TRBD2,14,CASTLVAGGTEQFF,TGTGCCAGCACCCTAGTAGCGGGGGGGACTGAGCAGTTCTTC
TRBV7-2,TRBJ2-2,.,TRBD2,15,CASSGTSGIAGELFF,TGTGCCAGCAGCGGGACTAGCGGGATTGCCGGGGAGCTGTTTTTT
TRBV5-4,TRBJ2-3,.,TRBD2,16,CASSVGLAGSTDTQYF,TGTGCCAGCAGCGTTGGACTAGCGGGGAGCACAGATACGCAGTATTTT
TRBV11-2,TRBJ1-2,.,.,14,CASSLGATNYGYTF,TGTGCCAGCAGCTTAGGGGCTACAAACTATGGCTACACCTTC
TRBV29-1,TRBJ2-1,.,.,12,CSVGTPYNEQFF,TGCAGCGTTGGGACACCTTACAATGAGCAGTTCTTC
TRBV11-2,TRBJ2-3,.,TRBD2,18,CASRGLAGGRWRTDTQYF,TGTGCCAGCAGGGGACTAGCGGGGGGGCGTTGGCGCACAGATACGCAGTATTTT
TRBV6-6,TRBJ1-2,.,.,12,CAVGGRESLGTF,TGTGCCGTCGGCGGTAGGGAGTCCTTGGGCACCTTC
TRBV14,TRBJ2-1,few,TRBD2,16,CASSQKGLASYNEQFF,TGTGCCAGCAGCCAAAAGGGACTAGCGTCCTACAATGAGCAGTTCTTC
TRBV28,TRBJ2-3,.,TRBD2,18,CASSLLAGGYPSTDTQYF,TGTGCCAGCAGTTTACTGGCGGGAGGATATCCTAGCACAGATACGCAGTATTTT
TRBV7-2,TRBJ2-3,.,.,14,CASSLVRRKHTQYF,TGTGCCAGCAGCTTAGTAAGGCGGAAACATACGCAGTATTTT
TRBV3-1/TRBV3-2,TRBJ2-3,.,TRBD2,16,CASSQLAGVGGDTQYF,TGTGCCAGCAGCCAACTAGCGGGAGTGGGGGGAGATACGCAGTATTTT
TRBV7-2,TRBJ1-3,few,.,14,CASSAPGGGNTIYF,TGTGCCAGCAGCGCGCCGGGAGGCGGAAACACCATATATTTT
TRBV6-5,TRBJ1-1,.,TRBD1,13,CASSRDRVTEAFF,TGTGCCAGCAGTAGGGACAGGGTGACTGAAGCTTTCTTT
TRBV6-2/TRBV6-3,TRBJ1-5,.,.,16,CASSPGTSYSNQPQHF,TGTGCCAGCAGTCCCGGGACATCTTATAGCAATCAGCCCCAGCATTTT
TRBV7-8,TRBJ1-3,.,.,16,CASSPRDYGYGNTIYF,TGTGCCAGCAGTCCCCGGGACTACGGGTATGGAAACACCATATATTTT
TRBV18,TRBJ2-3,.,.,13,CASSPRLTDTQYF,TGTGCCAGCTCACCCCGACTGACAGATACGCAGTATTTT
TRBV7-7,TRBJ2-3,few,TRBD2,16,CASSPATSGLTDTQYF,TGTGCCAGCAGCCCTGCGACTAGCGGGCTCACAGATACGCAGTATTTT
TRBV6-5,TRBJ2-1,.,.,16,CASSYETGLPGSEQFF,TGTGCCAGCAGTTACGAGACGGGACTCCCTGGCAGTGAGCAGTTCTTC
TRBV6-2/TRBV6-3,TRBJ2-4,.,TRBD1,17,CASSEDRGGGAKNIQYF,TGTGCCAGCAGTGAGGACAGGGGTGGAGGGGCCAAAAACATTCAGTACTTC
TRBV6-4,TRBJ2-6,few,.,22,CASSDSREKDSRSLGGANVLTF,TGTGCCAGCAGTGACTCGAGAGAAAAGGACAGTCGGAGTCTAGGAGGGGCCAACGTCCTGACTTTC
TRBV11-3,TRBJ2-7,medium-sized,.,14,CASSLAAQGYEQYF,TGTGCCAGCAGCTTAGCCGCCCAGGGATACGAGCAGTACTTC
TRBV2,TRBJ1-6,few,TRBD1,15,CASSLGQGGNSPLHF,TGTGCCAGCAGCCTGGGACAGGGAGGTAATTCACCCCTCCACTTT
TRBV5-5,TRBJ1-5,.,.,15,CASSFVGGPNQPQHF,TGTGCCAGCAGCTTCGTCGGGGGACCCAATCAGCCCCAGCATTTT